A selection of T cell receptor beta chains follows, all from one sample in a study of T cells expressing NK-cell markers. With the 5' RACE reads reprocessed, TCRdb shows one record per CDR3 protein and no DNA. The sample holds over 350,000 distinct CDR3 sequences. The sample taken for sequencing was blood T cells: a sorted CD56 or NKG2C T cell subset, CD4+ or CD8+ T cells, or bulk PBMC T cells (not recorded which). The receptors originated from a woman in her forties or fifties in good health. Both conserved end residues are part of each CDR3. Fields, in order: J gene, V gene, CDR3 length, CDR3 protein.

TRBJ2-7,TRBV5-1,13,CASSLGLTYEQYF
TRBJ2-1,TRBV5-1,16,CASSPMGLASYNEQFF
TRBJ2-5,TRBV18,16,CASSPRDRGSLETQYF
TRBJ2-2,TRBV12-3/TRBV12-4,14,CASSRSTLTGELFF
TRBJ1-2,TRBV5-6,13,CASSTGDHYGYTF
TRBJ2-1,TRBV12-5,18,CASGSGTSGTRGYNEQFF
TRBJ2-3,TRBV20-1,17,CSASSTLDRVFADTQYF
TRBJ2-1,TRBV9,13,CASSGDRGNEQFF
TRBJ1-4,TRBV20-1,15,CSARDLKGADEKLFF
TRBJ1-5,TRBV20-1,17,CSARDRGTDYSNQPQHF
TRBJ2-7,TRBV4-1,17,CASSQEARAPAPYEQYF
TRBJ2-7,TRBV7-9,17,CASSLESGGTGGLEQYF
TRBJ1-5,TRBV12-5,16,CASGLADLGARQPQHF
TRBJ2-1,TRBV7-9,13,CASSKSGTNEQFF
TRBJ2-1,TRBV10-2,13,CASSLAGAHEQFF
TRBJ2-3,TRBV20-1,14,CSVGDRGITDTQYF
TRBJ2-2,TRBV6-5,14,CASRRGANTGELFF
TRBJ2-7,TRBV5-1,13,CASSFGLAEEQYF
TRBJ2-3,TRBV20-1,16,CSARPRGGGRTDTQYF
TRBJ2-1,TRBV9,12,CASSVAGSEQFF
TRBJ2-3,TRBV7-2,15,CASSLAGGNTDTQYF
TRBJ1-2,TRBV11-3,15,CASSLTGEGNYGYTF
TRBJ2-2,TRBV5-5,16,CASSPVAGGSTGELFF
TRBJ2-2,TRBV25-1,15,CASRDQFPNTGELFF